One and the same sample provided the 30 T cell receptor beta chains below, sequenced in a study of cytomegalovirus exposure and HLA in healthy donors. The PCR made use of 60 Vbeta and 13 Jbeta primers. The assay was immunoSEQ multiplex PCR, and TCRdb's table has in-frame clones only and misses some. Its listing shows around 100,000 clones. Sequencing used PBMCs. All receptors derive from a man in his fifties or sixties in good health and CMV-seronegative.

The chain combines TRBV4-3 with TRBJ2-1, with 11 bases that match TRBD2. Germline V gene sequence: CDR1 LGHNA, CDR2 YSLEER. V lost 3 bases, J lost 8 bases, and 6 bases stayed unmatched. CDR3 length equals 15 residues. This CDR3 is CASSHIAGGPHEQFF. The CDR3 nucleotides are TGCGCCAGCAGCCACATAGCGGGAGGGCCACATGAGCAGTTCTTC.

The chain uses TRBV6-1 and TRBJ1-4; 10 positions match TRBD1. The CDR3 runs 14 residues. J was trimmed by 6 bases and V by 8 bases; bases with no gene match: 6. Germline CDR1 is MNHNS and CDR2 is SASEGT. In DNA form, the CDR3 reads TGTGCCAGCGGAGACAGGGGGCAGGATGAAAAACTGTTTTTT. Protein product: CASGDRGQDEKLFF.

J is TRBJ1-2 and V is TRBV6-5; tentatively, D is TRBD1 (6 bases). This CDR3 spans 15 amino acids. V was shortened by 0 bases and J by 3 bases, with 11 bases between the two germline ends. The V gene's germline CDR1 is MNHEY and CDR2 SVGAGI. Here the CDR3 DNA reads TGTGCCAGCAGTTACTCGGGGGCGAATGACTATGGCTACACCTTC. This encodes CASSYSGANDYGYTF.

J is TRBJ2-7 and V is TRBV7-9; no clear D. The V end was cut by 2 bases, the J end by 7 bases, with 6 bases between. CDR1 and CDR2 (germline): SEHNR, FQNEAQ (reference sequence). The CDR3 sequence is 11 residues long. CDR3: CASSLNGEQYF. The CDR3 bases are TGTGCCAGCAGCTTAAACGGGGAGCAGTACTTC.

V is TRBV5-1 and J is TRBJ1-2; tentatively, D is TRBD1 (5 bases). CDR1 is SGHRS, CDR2 YFSETQ, per germline. The CDR3 extends over 12 amino acids. V lost 4 bases, J lost 7 bases, and 11 bases lay in between. The CDR3 DNA follows: TGCGCCAGCAGCGCCCAGGGAGGTGGCTACACCTTC. It is translated as CASSAQGGGYTF.

For the CDR3, the DNA is TGTGCCAGCAGTGAAGAGGCCCGGACACGGGCTTTCTTT. It specifies CASSEEARTRAFF. The J gene is TRBJ1-1, the V gene TRBV6-1; TRBD1 might be the D (5 bases). This CDR3 spans 13 amino acids. With 1 base removed from V and 11 bases from J, the gap between germline ends came to 14 bases. The germline V gene has CDR1 MNHNS and CDR2 SASEGT.

V usage is TRBV6-8 and J usage is TRBJ1-3; no clear D gene. Germline V CDR1 and CDR2: MNHGY, SAAAGT. V was shortened by 5 bases and J by 0 bases, with 11 bases between the two germline ends. The CDR3 consists of 15 residues. CDR3 nucleotide sequence: TGTGCCAGCAGTACAGCAAATTCCTCTGGAAACACCATATATTTT. As protein: CASSTANSSGNTIYF.

The chain combines TRBV7-8 with TRBJ1-5; D is ambiguous. Trimming pared 4 bases from V and 4 bases from J, leaving 8 bases between. Per the germline V gene, CDR1 is SGHVS and CDR2 is FQNEAQ. The CDR3 runs to 13 residues. Written as DNA, the CDR3 is TGTGCCAGCAGCTCCGCCCTAAATCAGCCCCAGCATTTT. It encodes CASSSALNQPQHF.

V is TRBV6-1 and J is TRBJ2-2; D may be TRBD2 (5 bases). Germline-derived CDR1 and CDR2 are MNHNS and SASEGT. The CDR3 has 14 residues. The V and J ends lost 4 bases and 1 base respectively, with 7 bases between them. DNA for the CDR3: TGTGCCAGCAGTGTCCGGGGGAACACCGGGGAGCTGTTTTTT. Translated: CASSVRGNTGELFF.

The chain recombines TRBV7-3 with TRBJ2-1, with a possible D match to TRBD2 (6 bases). Germline V gene sequence: CDR1 SGHTA, CDR2 FQGTGA. The CDR3 has 16 residues. V shed 6 bases and J shed 2 bases, with 17 bases lying between them. The CDR3 spells CASSRSGGTPYNEQFF. The CDR3 bases are TGTGCCAGCAGTCGTAGTGGCGGGACCCCCTACAATGAGCAGTTCTTC.

The chain carries TRBV7-9 and TRBJ1-1; D not certain. CDR1 and CDR2 (germline): SEHNR, FQNEAQ (reference sequence). V was cut by 1 base and J by 8 bases, with 8 bases left in between. This CDR3 has 12 residues. CDR3 region: CASSLVFEEAFF. The CDR3, as DNA: TGTGCCAGCAGCTTAGTATTTGAGGAAGCTTTCTTT. The complete variable domain, with remaining parts taken from reference TRBV7-9 and TRBJ1-1, reads DTGVSQNPRHKITKRGQNVTFRCDPISEHNRLYWYRQTLGQGPEFLTYFQNEAQLEKSRLLSDRFSAERPKGSFSTLEIQRTEQGDSAMYLCASSLVFEEAFFGQGTRLTVV.

This chain uses TRBV7-9 with TRBJ2-7; 8 positions agree with TRBD2. There are 16 residues in the CDR3. Trimming at V came to 2 bases and at J to 6 bases, leaving 12 bases not matched to a gene. Looked up from germline, CDR1 is SEHNR and CDR2 is FQNEAQ (reference sequence). DNA for the CDR3: TGTGCCAGCAGCTTATTTGTCGGGGGGGAGGATTTCGAGCAGTACTTC. This sequence encodes CASSLFVGGEDFEQYF.

The chain combines TRBV2 with TRBJ2-5; 9 bases align to TRBD2. Trimming at V came to 1 base and at J to 4 bases, leaving 13 bases not matched to a gene. The CDR3 sequence is 18 residues long. Germline loops: CDR1 SNHLY, CDR2 FYNNEI. CDR3 bases: TGTGCCAGCAGTGAAGGTAGTTTTCGGCGGGGGGGCCGAGAGACCCAGTACTTC. Translation gives CASSEGSFRRGGRETQYF.

V usage is TRBV5-1 and J usage is TRBJ2-5, with D perhaps matching TRBD1 (6 bases). The V gene lost 4 bases and the J gene lost 2 bases, with 15 bases spanning the gap. This CDR3 is built from 15 residues. Germline V gives CDR1 SGHRS, CDR2 YFSETQ. The CDR3 loop reads CASSPRLQGQETQYF. DNA for the CDR3: TGCGCCAGCAGCCCAAGATTACAGGGACAAGAGACCCAGTACTTC.

The chain carries TRBV5-1 and TRBJ1-1, with 7 bases fitting TRBD1. The V and J ends lost 0 bases and 1 base, in that order; junction bases with no gene match: 6. Germline V gives CDR1 SGHRS, CDR2 YFSETQ. CDR3 length: 16 amino acids. The CDR3 DNA reads TGCGCCAGCAGCTTGGAGGGGACAGTAAGGAACACTGAAGCTTTCTTT. Protein: CASSLEGTVRNTEAFF.

V is TRBV6-5 and J is TRBJ2-7; a possible D gene is TRBD2 (6 bases). Looked up from germline, CDR1 is MNHEY and CDR2 is SVGAGI. Trimming removed 2 bases from V and 2 bases from J, with 10 bases in between. The CDR3 contains 14 residues. This CDR3 reads CASSYRGGAYEQYF. The DNA for the CDR3 is TGTGCCAGCAGTTACAGGGGAGGTGCCTACGAGCAGTACTTC.

The chain has TRBV7-9 and TRBJ1-1; maybe TRBD1 (5 bases). The CDR3 is 14 amino acids. Germline V gene lookup returns CDR1 SEHNR and CDR2 FQNEAQ (reference sequence). The ends were cut back, 3 bases at V and 3 bases at J, with 11 bases in the middle. CDR3 sequence: CASSFTGGDTEAFF. CDR3 bases: TGTGCCAGCAGCTTTACCGGAGGGGACACTGAAGCTTTCTTT.

The genes are TRBV6-5 and TRBJ2-7; 7 bases are shared with TRBD2. V shed 4 bases and J 0 bases; nucleotides not matched to a gene: 9. This CDR3 region has 16 residues. The germline gives CDR1 MNHEY, CDR2 SVGAGI. CDR3 residues: CASSSGGGTSSYEQYF. The CDR3 nucleotides read TGTGCCAGCAGTTCCGGGGGAGGGACGAGCTCCTACGAGCAGTACTTC.

The V and J genes are TRBV5-1 and TRBJ1-2; TRBD1 is a possible D gene (6 bases). Germline V lookup: CDR1 SGHRS, CDR2 YFSETQ. The CDR3 sequence is 14 residues long. Trimming removed 7 bases at V and 3 bases at J, with 16 bases between. The CDR3 DNA sequence: TGCGCCAGCGCCGGGGACAATGGGGACTATGGCTACACCTTC. This encodes CASAGDNGDYGYTF.

This chain links TRBV29-1 with TRBJ2-7; 7 bases map to TRBD1. Germline loops: CDR1 SQVTM, CDR2 ANQGSEA. The CDR3 has 14 amino acids. J lost 2 bases, V lost 0 bases, and 4 bases had no gene match. This chain's CDR3 is CSVEDGTVPYEQYF. CDR3 nucleotides: TGCAGCGTTGAAGACGGGACAGTTCCCTACGAGCAGTACTTC.

The rearrangement joins TRBV5-1 to TRBJ1-4; D is undetermined. This CDR3 comprises 15 residues. Trimming pared 4 bases from V and 3 bases from J, leaving 13 bases between. The V gene's germline CDR1 is SGHRS and CDR2 YFSETQ. The DNA for the CDR3 is TGCGCCAGCAGCCTTATCGGTTTTGCTAATGAAAAACTGTTTTTT. It is translated as CASSLIGFANEKLFF.

This sequence joins TRBV4-1 and TRBJ2-1, with a tentative D call TRBD2 (5 bases). This CDR3 has 15 amino acids. The V and J ends lost 0 bases and 4 bases respectively, with 10 bases between them. Germline V CDR1 and CDR2: MGHRA, YSYEKL. DNA of the CDR3: TGCGCCAGCAGCCAAGATCCGGGGTTATACAATGAGCAGTTCTTC. Its translation: CASSQDPGLYNEQFF.

The chain has TRBV5-6 and TRBJ2-7; the D gene is possibly TRBD1 (5 bases). With 3 bases removed from V and 0 bases from J, the gap between germline ends came to 7 bases. Germline CDR1 SGHDT, CDR2 YYEEEE. This CDR3 region has 13 residues. The CDR3 DNA sequence: TGTGCCAGCAGCTGGACACTCTCCTACGAGCAGTACTTC. It is translated as CASSWTLSYEQYF.

The chain links TRBV27 to TRBJ2-3, with 7 bases aligning to TRBD2. This CDR3 contains 15 residues. Unmatched junction bases numbered 9, after V lost 6 bases and J lost 3 bases. CDR1 is MNHEY and CDR2 is SMNVEV in the germline V gene (reference sequence). In DNA, the CDR3 is TGTGCCAGCAGACAAGGACTAGAGGGGACAGATACGCAGTATTTT. Protein product: CASRQGLEGTDTQYF.

V is TRBV11-1 and J is TRBJ2-5; TRBD2 might be the D (7 bases). Per the germline V gene, CDR1 is SGHAT and CDR2 is FQDESV (reference sequence). V was clipped by 3 bases and J by 5 bases, with 10 bases between them. The CDR3 loop spans 13 amino acids. Here the CDR3 reads CASSFGGAETQYF. The CDR3 DNA follows: TGTGCCAGCAGCTTTGGGGGGGCCGAGACCCAGTACTTC.

J is TRBJ1-1 and V is TRBV9, with D unclear. Germline loops: CDR1 SGDLS, CDR2 YYNGEE. The germline V and J ends were trimmed by 4 bases and 5 bases, with 9 bases remaining between them. This CDR3 has 12 amino acids. CDR3 sequence reads: CASSPQDTEAFF. In DNA, the CDR3 is TGTGCCAGCAGCCCTCAGGATACTGAAGCTTTCTTT.

The genes are TRBV27 and TRBJ2-5; weak D call: TRBD2 (6 bases). The CDR3 sequence is 14 residues long. Germline V gene lookup returns CDR1 MNHEY and CDR2 SMNVEV (reference sequence). The V gene lost 6 bases and the J gene lost 5 bases, with 16 bases spanning the gap. CDR3 protein: CASRRPGVGETQYF. CDR3 DNA sequence: TGTGCCAGCAGGAGACCGGGAGTCGGGGAGACCCAGTACTTC.

The rearrangement uses TRBV7-2 and TRBJ1-6; D may be TRBD1 (5 bases). Per germline, CDR1 SGHTA and CDR2 FQGNSA. The V end was cut by 7 bases, the J end by 2 bases, with 18 bases between. The CDR3 totals 17 residues. This CDR3 reads CASTQTYGGAYNSPLHF. For the CDR3, the DNA is TGTGCCAGCACCCAAACTTATGGGGGGGCCTATAATTCACCCCTCCACTTT.

The gene calls are TRBV6-1 and TRBJ2-4; TRBD2 matches at 8 bases. The CDR3 sequence is 15 residues long. Germline loops: CDR1 MNHNS, CDR2 SASEGT. V trimming: 7 bases; J trimming: 1 base; junction bases outside the gene matches: 6. CDR3 in DNA: TGTGCCAGCACCGCGGGGGGTTTGGCCAAAAACATTCAGTACTTC. It yields the protein CASTAGGLAKNIQYF.

The rearrangement links TRBV19 to TRBJ2-2; the match to TRBD1 covers 8 bases. With V trimmed by 4 bases and J by 1 base, 5 bases remained unmatched. The CDR3 spans 16 residues. Germline lookup yields CDR1 LNHDA and CDR2 SQIVND (reference sequence). The CDR3 region is CASSRDRRQNTGELFF. The CDR3 DNA reads TGTGCCAGTAGTAGGGACAGGCGACAGAACACCGGGGAGCTGTTTTTT.